This is a list of T cell receptor beta chains from one sample in a study of beta chain features in type 1 diabetes. This table comes from immunoSEQ multiplex PCR, and its TCRdb copy is limited to in-frame clones, with some not included. Among 240,000 or so clones listed, roughly 30% were seen once. Sequenced input: central memory CD4+ T cells from blood. The receptor source for this set is a man younger than 40 in good health. Both conserved end residues are part of each CDR3. The order of the fields is CDR3 protein, CDR3 DNA, clone size, J gene, V gene, D gene. D genes are given only for firm matches. Some rows mark clone size as missing; the rest say once, few, many or name a class of expanded clone.

cdr3_aa: CASRDGLSNQPQHF
cdr3_nt: TGTGCCAGCAGGGACGGACTGAGCAATCAGCCCCAGCATTTT
clone_size: many
j_call: TRBJ1-5
v_call: TRBV2
d_call: NA

cdr3_aa: CATSRGTTEETQYF
cdr3_nt: TGTGCCACCAGCAGAGGGACCACAGAAGAGACCCAGTACTTC
clone_size: few
j_call: TRBJ2-5
v_call: TRBV15
d_call: NA

cdr3_aa: CASSFGGRNEKLFF
cdr3_nt: TGCGCCAGCAGCTTCGGGGGACGAAATGAAAAACTGTTTTTT
clone_size: few
j_call: TRBJ1-4
v_call: TRBV5-1
d_call: NA

cdr3_aa: CSVENAGNYGYTF
cdr3_nt: TGCAGCGTTGAAAATGCAGGGAACTATGGCTACACCTTC
clone_size: NA
j_call: TRBJ1-2
v_call: TRBV29-1
d_call: NA

cdr3_aa: CAWSVRKTLANEQFF
cdr3_nt: TGTGCCTGGAGTGTCAGGAAAACCCTCGCCAATGAGCAGTTCTTC
clone_size: few
j_call: TRBJ2-1
v_call: TRBV30
d_call: NA

cdr3_aa: CASSVQSYNEQFF
cdr3_nt: TGTGCCAGCAGCGTACAGAGCTACAATGAGCAGTTCTTC
clone_size: few
j_call: TRBJ2-1
v_call: TRBV9
d_call: NA

cdr3_aa: CASSRGESRYEQYF
cdr3_nt: TGTGCCAGCAGCAGGGGGGAATCCCGTTACGAGCAGTACTTC
clone_size: NA
j_call: TRBJ2-7
v_call: TRBV2
d_call: NA

cdr3_aa: CASRGNNQPQHF
cdr3_nt: TGTGCCAGCAGGGGGAACAATCAGCCCCAGCATTTT
clone_size: few
j_call: TRBJ1-5
v_call: TRBV28
d_call: NA

cdr3_aa: CASSQDVGVAYNEQFF
cdr3_nt: TGTGCCAGCAGCCAAGATGTGGGTGTGGCCTACAATGAGCAGTTCTTC
clone_size: few
j_call: TRBJ2-1
v_call: TRBV14
d_call: NA

cdr3_aa: CASTGQPPAPQHF
cdr3_nt: TGTGCCAGCACAGGACAGCCCCCGGCGCCCCAGCATTTT
clone_size: NA
j_call: TRBJ1-5
v_call: TRBV2
d_call: NA

cdr3_aa: CAWIRAANYGYTF
cdr3_nt: TGTGCCTGGATTCGGGCAGCTAACTATGGCTACACCTTC
clone_size: few
j_call: TRBJ1-2
v_call: TRBV30
d_call: NA

cdr3_aa: CASSVRAAGTQYF
cdr3_nt: TGTGCCAGCAGTGTAAGGGCGGCGGGGACGCAGTATTTT
clone_size: NA
j_call: TRBJ2-3
v_call: TRBV2
d_call: NA

cdr3_aa: CASFHRIRTPNNEQFF
cdr3_nt: TGTGCCAGCTTTCACAGGATCCGAACTCCTAACAATGAGCAGTTCTTC
clone_size: NA
j_call: TRBJ2-1
v_call: TRBV28
d_call: NA

cdr3_aa: CAISESRQDQPQHF
cdr3_nt: TGTGCCATCAGTGAGTCTCGGCAGGATCAGCCCCAGCATTTT
clone_size: NA
j_call: TRBJ1-5
v_call: TRBV10-3
d_call: NA

cdr3_aa: CASSPRTGSYEQYF
cdr3_nt: TGTGCCAGCAGCCCTCGAACGGGCTCCTACGAGCAGTACTTC
clone_size: NA
j_call: TRBJ2-7
v_call: TRBV7-2
d_call: NA